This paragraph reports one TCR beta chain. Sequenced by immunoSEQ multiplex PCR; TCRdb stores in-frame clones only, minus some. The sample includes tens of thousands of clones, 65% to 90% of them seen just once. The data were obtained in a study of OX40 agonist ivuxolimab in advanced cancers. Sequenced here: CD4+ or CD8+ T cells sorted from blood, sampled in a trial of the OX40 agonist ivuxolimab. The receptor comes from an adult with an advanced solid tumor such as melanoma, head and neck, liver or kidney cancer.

The DNA for the CDR3 is TGTGCCAGCAGTCCGGGGGGAGACAATTCACCCCTCCACTTT. Encoded protein: CASSPGGDNSPLHF. The chain is built from TRBV6-4 and TRBJ1-6, with D possibly being TRBD1 (5 bases). Looked up from germline, CDR1 is MRHNA and CDR2 is SNTAGT. The ends were cut back, 5 bases at V and 7 bases at J, with 12 bases in the middle. The CDR3 extends over 14 amino acids.